This T cell receptor (beta chain) was retrieved from a study of Ad26.COV2.S vaccination and SARS-CoV-2 variants. Treatment described: over 15 received Ad26.COV2.S at low or high dose, single or two shots; five or six received placebo; per-sample allocation not given. Sampling took place 63 days after the first vaccine or placebo injection. Method: immunoSEQ multiplex PCR; TCRdb's copy keeps in-frame clones and lacks some. This table holds about 680,000 clones, about 90% found once. The sequences come from peripheral blood, collected in a trial of Ad26.COV2.S vaccine versus placebo. The sequence came from a person aged 18-65 years who received the Ad26.COV2.S COVID-19 vaccine or a placebo.

CDR3 protein: CASSLGRVGEQFF. The CDR3 region has the DNA TGTGCCAGCAGCTTAGGACGGGTCGGTGAGCAGTTCTTC. This chain connects TRBV7-8 to TRBJ2-1; D is unresolved. In germline, CDR1 is SGHVS, CDR2 FQNEAQ. The V gene lost 1 base and the J gene lost 9 bases, with 10 bases spanning the gap. CDR3 length: 13 amino acids.